This T cell receptor beta chain emerged from a study of vaccination effects on CD4 cells after COVID-19. Overall study results and limits: The study enrolled few convalescent patients and sampled no early post-infection timepoints.

TCRdb keeps only in-frame clones here, not all; method: immunoSEQ multiplex PCR. The sample consists of some 50,000 clones, about four fifths of them appearing once. Under the ViraFEST assay, PBMC were stimulated with viral peptide pools so that antigen-specific CD4+ T cells expanded. Sequencing was performed afterwards. Cells that had been cultured for approximately ten days were the source of isolated CD4+ T cells. As their vaccination, participants received two doses of either BNT162b2 or mRNA-1273. Every well housed approximately 2.2 million PBMC, which grew in culture alongside around 10 IU/ml IL-2 and 8.5 to 10 ug/ml peptides. Days 3 and 7 were when half the medium was replaced with IL-2 medium. Worth noting for this clone: What it binds is not known.

V dropped 1 base and J dropped 0 bases, with 2 bases sitting between them. Germline V lookup: CDR1 SGHRS, CDR2 YFSETQ. This CDR3 is 12 amino acids long. The TCR comes from a human donor who received a COVID-19 vaccine. Material: CD4+ T cells from PBMCs cultured with HCoV-OC43 spike peptides, obtained after COVID-19 vaccination. Indicated subset: HCoV-OC43 spike overlapping peptide pool stimulation. The chain is built from TRBV5-1 and TRBJ2-7; D gene ambiguous. The CDR3 coding sequence is TGCGCCAGCAGCTTGAGCTCCTACGAGCAGTACTTC. Translated, it gives CASSLSSYEQYF.